This T cell receptor beta chain derives from a study of blood T cell repertoires in COVID-19. The wider study: Collection of acute and convalescent COVID-19 samples took place in the United States, Italy and Spain.

Concerning this clone: This sample also contains other DNA sequences that code for the same CDR3.

Trimming removed 6 bases at V and 0 bases at J, with 9 bases between. CDR3 length equals 14 residues. Germline-derived CDR1 and CDR2 are SEHNR and FQNEAQ (reference sequence). The table came from immunoSEQ multiplex PCR; TCRdb's copy has only in-frame clones and leaves some out. This table has fewer than 60,000 clones, roughly 78% appearing once. The sequenced sample was peripheral blood. This sequence originates from a man aged 65 to 85 with acute or convalescent COVID-19. This sequence joins TRBV7-9 and TRBJ1-3, with D unresolved. CDR3 region: CASSPDISGNTIYF. The CDR3 nucleotides are TGTGCCAGCAGTCCCGACATCTCTGGAAACACCATATATTTT.